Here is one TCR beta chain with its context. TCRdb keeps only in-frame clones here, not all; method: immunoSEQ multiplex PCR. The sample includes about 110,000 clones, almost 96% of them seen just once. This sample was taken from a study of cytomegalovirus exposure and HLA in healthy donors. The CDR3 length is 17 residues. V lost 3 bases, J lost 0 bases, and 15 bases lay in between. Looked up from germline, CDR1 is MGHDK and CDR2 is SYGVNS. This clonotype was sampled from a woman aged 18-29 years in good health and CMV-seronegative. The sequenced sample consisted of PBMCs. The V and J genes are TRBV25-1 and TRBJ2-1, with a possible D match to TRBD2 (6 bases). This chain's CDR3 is CASSDWAAGSSYNEQFF. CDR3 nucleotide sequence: TGTGCCAGCAGTGATTGGGCCGCGGGGAGCTCCTACAATGAGCAGTTCTTC.